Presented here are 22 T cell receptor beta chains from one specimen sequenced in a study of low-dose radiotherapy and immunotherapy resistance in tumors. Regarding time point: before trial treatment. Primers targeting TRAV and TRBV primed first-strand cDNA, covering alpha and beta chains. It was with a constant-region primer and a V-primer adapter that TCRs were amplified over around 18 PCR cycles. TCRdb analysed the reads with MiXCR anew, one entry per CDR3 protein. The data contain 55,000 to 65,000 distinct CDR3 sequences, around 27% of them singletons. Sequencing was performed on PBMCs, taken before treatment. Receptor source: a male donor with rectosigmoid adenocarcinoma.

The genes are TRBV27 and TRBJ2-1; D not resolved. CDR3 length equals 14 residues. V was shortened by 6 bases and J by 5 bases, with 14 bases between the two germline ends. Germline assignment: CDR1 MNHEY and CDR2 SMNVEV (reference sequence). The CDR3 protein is CASRPGDLDNEQFF. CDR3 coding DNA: TGTGCCAGCAGGCCCGGCGACTTAGACAATGAGCAGTTCTTC.

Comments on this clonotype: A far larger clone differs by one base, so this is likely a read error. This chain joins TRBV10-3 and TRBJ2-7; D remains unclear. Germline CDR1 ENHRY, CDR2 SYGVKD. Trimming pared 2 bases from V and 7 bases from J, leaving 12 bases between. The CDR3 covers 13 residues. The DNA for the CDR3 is TGTGCCATCAGTGAGGCGACCTACAATGAGCAGTACTTC. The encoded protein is CAISEATYNEQYF.

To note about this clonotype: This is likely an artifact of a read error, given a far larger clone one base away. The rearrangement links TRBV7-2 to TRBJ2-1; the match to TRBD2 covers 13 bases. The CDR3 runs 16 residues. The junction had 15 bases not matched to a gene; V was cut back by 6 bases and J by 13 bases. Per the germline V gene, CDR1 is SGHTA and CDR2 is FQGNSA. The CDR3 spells CASSSTSGGSQETQFF. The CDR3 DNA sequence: TGTGCCAGCAGTTCGACTAGCGGGGGGTCACAAGAGACCCAGTTCTTC.

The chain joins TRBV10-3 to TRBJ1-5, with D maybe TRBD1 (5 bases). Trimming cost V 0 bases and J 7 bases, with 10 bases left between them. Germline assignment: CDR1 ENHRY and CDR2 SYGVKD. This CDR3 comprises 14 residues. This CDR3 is CAISESGWDQPQHF. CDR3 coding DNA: TGTGCCATCAGTGAGTCCGGGTGGGACCAGCCCCAGCATTTT.

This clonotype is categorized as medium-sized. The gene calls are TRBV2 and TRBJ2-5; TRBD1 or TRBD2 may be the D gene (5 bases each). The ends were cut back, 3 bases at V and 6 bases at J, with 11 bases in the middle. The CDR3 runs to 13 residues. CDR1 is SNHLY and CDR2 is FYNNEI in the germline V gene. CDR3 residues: CASSDPPGQTQYF. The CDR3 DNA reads TGTGCCAGCAGTGATCCCCCGGGACAGACCCAGTACTTC.

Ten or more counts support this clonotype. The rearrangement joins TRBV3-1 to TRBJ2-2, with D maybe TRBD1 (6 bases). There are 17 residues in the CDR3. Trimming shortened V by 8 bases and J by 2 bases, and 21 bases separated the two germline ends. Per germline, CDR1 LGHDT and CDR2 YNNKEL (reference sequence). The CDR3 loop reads CASSHLPWGRNTGELFF. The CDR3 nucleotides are TGTGCCAGCTCCCACCTCCCCTGGGGGCGAAACACCGGGGAGCTGTTTTTT. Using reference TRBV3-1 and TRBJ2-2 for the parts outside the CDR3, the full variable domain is DTAVSQTPKYLVTQMGNDKSIKCEQNLGHDTMYWYKQDSKKFLKIMFSYNNKELIINETVPNRFSPKSPDKAHLNLHINSLELGDSAVYFCASSHLPWGRNTGELFFGEGSRLTVL.

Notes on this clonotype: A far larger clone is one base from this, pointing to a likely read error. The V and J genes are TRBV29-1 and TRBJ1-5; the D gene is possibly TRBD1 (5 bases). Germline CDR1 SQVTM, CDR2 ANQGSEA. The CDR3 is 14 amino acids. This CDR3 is CRAAGTVSNQPQHF. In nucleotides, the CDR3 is TGCAGGGCTGCCGGGACGGTTAGCAATCAGCCCCAGCATTTT.

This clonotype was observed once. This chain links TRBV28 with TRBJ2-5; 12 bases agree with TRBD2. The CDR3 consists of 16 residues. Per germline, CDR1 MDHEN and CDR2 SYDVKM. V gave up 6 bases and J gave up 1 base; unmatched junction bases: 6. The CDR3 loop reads CASSPTSGGLQETQYF. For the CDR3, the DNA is TGTGCCAGCAGCCCAACTAGCGGGGGGCTCCAAGAGACCCAGTACTTC.

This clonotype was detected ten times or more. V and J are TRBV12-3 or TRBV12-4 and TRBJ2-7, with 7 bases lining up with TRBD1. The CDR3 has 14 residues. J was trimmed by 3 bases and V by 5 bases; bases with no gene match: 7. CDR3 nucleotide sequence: TGTGCCAGCAGTCACCGGGACAGAAACTACGAGCAGTACTTC. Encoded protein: CASSHRDRNYEQYF.

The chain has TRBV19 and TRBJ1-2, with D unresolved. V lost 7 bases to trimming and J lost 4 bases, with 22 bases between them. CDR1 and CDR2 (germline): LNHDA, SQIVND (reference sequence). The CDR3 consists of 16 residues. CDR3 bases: TGTGCCAGTACTCCCACGGCGCCCTACGCGGGCTATGGCTACACCTTC. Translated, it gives CASTPTAPYAGYGYTF.

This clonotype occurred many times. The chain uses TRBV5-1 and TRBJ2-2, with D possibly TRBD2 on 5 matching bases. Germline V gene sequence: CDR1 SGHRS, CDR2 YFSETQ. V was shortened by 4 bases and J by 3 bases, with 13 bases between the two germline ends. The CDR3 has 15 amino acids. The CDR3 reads CASSLTSIDTGELFF. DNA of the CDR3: TGCGCCAGCAGCCTAACTAGTATTGACACCGGGGAGCTGTTTTTT. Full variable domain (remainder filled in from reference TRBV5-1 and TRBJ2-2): KAGVTQTPRYLIKTRGQQVTLSCSPISGHRSVSWYQQTPGQGLQFLFEYFSETQRNKGNFPGRFSGRQFSNSRSEMNVSTLELGDSALYLCASSLTSIDTGELFFGEGSRLTVL.

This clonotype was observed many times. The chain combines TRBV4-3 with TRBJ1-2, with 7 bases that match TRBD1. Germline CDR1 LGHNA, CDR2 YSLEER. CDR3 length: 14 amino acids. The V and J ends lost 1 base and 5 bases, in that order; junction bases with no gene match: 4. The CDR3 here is CASSQVDRAYGYTF. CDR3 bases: TGCGCCAGCAGCCAAGTTGACAGGGCTTATGGCTACACCTTC.

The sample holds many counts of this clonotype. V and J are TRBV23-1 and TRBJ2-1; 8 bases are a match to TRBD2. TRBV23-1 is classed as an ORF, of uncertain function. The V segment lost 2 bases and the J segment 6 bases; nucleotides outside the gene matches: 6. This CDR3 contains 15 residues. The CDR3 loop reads CASSQHLRGANEQFF. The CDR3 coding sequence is TGCGCCAGCAGTCAACATTTGCGGGGGGCCAATGAGCAGTTCTTC.

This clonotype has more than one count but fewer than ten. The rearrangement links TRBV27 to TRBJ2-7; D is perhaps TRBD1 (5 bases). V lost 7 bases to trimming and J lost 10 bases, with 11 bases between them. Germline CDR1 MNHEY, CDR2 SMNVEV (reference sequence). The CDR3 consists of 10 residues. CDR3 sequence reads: CASKGAQQYF. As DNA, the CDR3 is TGTGCCAGCAAAGGGGCCCAACAGTACTTC.

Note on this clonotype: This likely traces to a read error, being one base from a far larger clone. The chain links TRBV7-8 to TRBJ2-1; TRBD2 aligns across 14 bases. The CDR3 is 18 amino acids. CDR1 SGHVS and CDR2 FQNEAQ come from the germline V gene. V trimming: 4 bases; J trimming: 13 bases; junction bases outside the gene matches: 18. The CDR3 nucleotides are TGTGCCAGCAGCTCACTTATGGGGACTAGCGGGGGTAGGGAGACCCAGTTCTTC. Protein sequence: CASSSLMGTSGGRETQFF.

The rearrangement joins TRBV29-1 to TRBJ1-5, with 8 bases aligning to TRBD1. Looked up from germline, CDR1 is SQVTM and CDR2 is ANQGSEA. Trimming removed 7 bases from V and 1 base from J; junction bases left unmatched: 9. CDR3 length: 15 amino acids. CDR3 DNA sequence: TGCAGCGCCGGACAGGGCGCGGGGAGCAATCAGCCCCAGCATTTT. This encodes CSAGQGAGSNQPQHF.

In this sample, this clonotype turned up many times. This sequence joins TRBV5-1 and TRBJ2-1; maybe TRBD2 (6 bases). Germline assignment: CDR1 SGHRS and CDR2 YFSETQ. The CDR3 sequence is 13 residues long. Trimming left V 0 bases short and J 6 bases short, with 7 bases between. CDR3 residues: CASSLGGVNEQFF. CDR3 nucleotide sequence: TGCGCCAGCAGCTTGGGGGGGGTCAATGAGCAGTTCTTC.

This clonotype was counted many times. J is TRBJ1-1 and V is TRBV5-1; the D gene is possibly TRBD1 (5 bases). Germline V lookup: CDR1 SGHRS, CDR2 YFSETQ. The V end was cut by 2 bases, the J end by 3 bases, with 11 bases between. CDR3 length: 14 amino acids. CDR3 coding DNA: TGCGCCAGCAGCTTTCAGGGTAGGGACACTGAAGCTTTCTTT. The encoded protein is CASSFQGRDTEAFF. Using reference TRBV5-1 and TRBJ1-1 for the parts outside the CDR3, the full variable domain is KAGVTQTPRYLIKTRGQQVTLSCSPISGHRSVSWYQQTPGQGLQFLFEYFSETQRNKGNFPGRFSGRQFSNSRSEMNVSTLELGDSALYLCASSFQGRDTEAFFGQGTRLTVV.

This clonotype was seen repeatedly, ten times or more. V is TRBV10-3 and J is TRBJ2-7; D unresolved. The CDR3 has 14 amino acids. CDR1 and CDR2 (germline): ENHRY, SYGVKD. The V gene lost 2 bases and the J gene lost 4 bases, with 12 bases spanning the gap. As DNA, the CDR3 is TGTGCCATCAGTGAGGGTACTGTTGGGTACGAGCAGTACTTC. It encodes CAISEGTVGYEQYF.

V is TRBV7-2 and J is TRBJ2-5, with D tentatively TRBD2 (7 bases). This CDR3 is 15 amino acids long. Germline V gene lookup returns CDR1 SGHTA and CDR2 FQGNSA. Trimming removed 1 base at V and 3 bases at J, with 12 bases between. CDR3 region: CASSLGGGAEETQYF. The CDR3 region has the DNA TGTGCCAGCAGCTTAGGGGGGGGGGCGGAAGAGACCCAGTACTTC.

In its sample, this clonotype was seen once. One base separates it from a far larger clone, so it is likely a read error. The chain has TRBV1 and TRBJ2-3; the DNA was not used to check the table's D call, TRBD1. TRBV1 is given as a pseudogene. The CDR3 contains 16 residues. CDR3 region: CDSSPLDRGKGDTQYF. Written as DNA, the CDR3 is TGCGACAGCAGCCCTCTGGACAGGGGGAAAGGAGATACGCAGTATTTT.

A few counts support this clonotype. CDR3: CSVGGGSQNYGYTF. DNA for the CDR3: TGCAGCGTTGGGGGGGGTTCCCAGAACTATGGCTACACCTTC. The gene calls are TRBV29-1 and TRBJ1-2; tentatively, D is TRBD1 (5 bases). V lost 4 bases and J 2 bases, leaving 14 bases between the germline ends. Germline loops: CDR1 SQVTM, CDR2 ANQGSEA. The CDR3 contains 14 residues.